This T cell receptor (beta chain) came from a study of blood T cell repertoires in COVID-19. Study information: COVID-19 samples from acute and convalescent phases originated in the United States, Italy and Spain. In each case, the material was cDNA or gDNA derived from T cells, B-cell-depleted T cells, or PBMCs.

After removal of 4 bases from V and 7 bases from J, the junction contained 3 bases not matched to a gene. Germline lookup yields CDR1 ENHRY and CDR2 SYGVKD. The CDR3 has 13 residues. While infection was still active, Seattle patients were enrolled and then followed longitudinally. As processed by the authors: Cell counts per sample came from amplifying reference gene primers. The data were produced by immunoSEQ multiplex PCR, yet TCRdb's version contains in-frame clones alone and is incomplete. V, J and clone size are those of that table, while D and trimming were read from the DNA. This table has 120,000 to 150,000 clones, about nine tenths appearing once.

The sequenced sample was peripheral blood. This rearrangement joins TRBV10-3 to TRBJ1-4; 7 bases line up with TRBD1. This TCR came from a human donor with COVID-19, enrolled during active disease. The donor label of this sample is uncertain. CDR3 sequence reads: CAISGQGSEKLFF. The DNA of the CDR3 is TGTGCCATCAGTGGACAGGGTAGTGAAAAACTGTTTTTT.